A selection of T cell receptor beta chains follows, all from one sample in a study of PD-L1 blockade in urothelial cancer. The table came from immunoSEQ multiplex PCR; TCRdb's copy has only in-frame clones and leaves some out. The sample has tens of thousands of clones, 81% seen once. The sample consisted of PBMCs, taken around atezolizumab (anti-PD-L1) treatment. These receptors all stem from a man between 65 and 85 years old with urothelial cancer. Both conserved end residues are part of each CDR3. Each record gives: J gene, V gene, CDR3 protein.

j_gene: TRBJ1-1
v_gene: TRBV18
CDR3aa: CASSPGRDTNTEAFF

j_gene: TRBJ2-1
v_gene: TRBV28
CDR3aa: CASKAGGINEQFF

j_gene: TRBJ2-1
v_gene: TRBV28
CDR3aa: CASSRDRSYNEQFF

j_gene: TRBJ1-1
v_gene: TRBV5-6
CDR3aa: CASSLLDRDTEAFF

j_gene: TRBJ2-1
v_gene: TRBV21-1
CDR3aa: CASIPPVSSVYNEQFF

j_gene: TRBJ2-1
v_gene: TRBV30
CDR3aa: CAWKRRARNEQFF

j_gene: TRBJ1-3
v_gene: TRBV5-6
CDR3aa: CASSFSSGNTIYF

j_gene: TRBJ2-7
v_gene: TRBV5-6
CDR3aa: CASSPVPGQGYYEQYF

j_gene: TRBJ2-1
v_gene: TRBV7-2
CDR3aa: CASSLGGAGGFNEQFF

j_gene: TRBJ1-2
v_gene: TRBV2
CDR3aa: CASSQDGYGYTF

j_gene: TRBJ2-7
v_gene: TRBV14
CDR3aa: CASSQVLGTGFYF

j_gene: TRBJ2-1
v_gene: TRBV5-1
CDR3aa: CASSLEAGASEQFF

j_gene: TRBJ2-2
v_gene: TRBV5-6
CDR3aa: CASSTGLNTGELFF

j_gene: TRBJ2-7
v_gene: TRBV7-2
CDR3aa: CASSLDQGSYEQYF

j_gene: TRBJ2-2
v_gene: TRBV5-1
CDR3aa: CASSLAPTGTTGELFF

j_gene: TRBJ1-1
v_gene: TRBV7-8
CDR3aa: CASSAQTGGSTEAFF

j_gene: TRBJ1-1
v_gene: TRBV6-5
CDR3aa: CASSYSPRLNTEAFF

j_gene: TRBJ2-7
v_gene: TRBV19
CDR3aa: CASSQSGSYEQYF

j_gene: TRBJ2-4
v_gene: TRBV2
CDR3aa: CANKAGGGQNIQYF

j_gene: TRBJ2-1
v_gene: TRBV6-1
CDR3aa: CASSGGTQKEGEQFF

j_gene: TRBJ2-3
v_gene: TRBV5-1
CDR3aa: CASSLGLAGVDTQYF

j_gene: TRBJ1-1
v_gene: TRBV7-3
CDR3aa: CASSPHKNTEAFF

j_gene: TRBJ2-1
v_gene: TRBV11-3
CDR3aa: CASSPSGSLYNEQFF

j_gene: TRBJ1-2
v_gene: TRBV5-1
CDR3aa: CASSFGTDRGRLYGYTF

j_gene: TRBJ2-1
v_gene: TRBV18
CDR3aa: CASSPRQGWNLSSYNEQFF

j_gene: TRBJ1-1
v_gene: TRBV19
CDR3aa: CASSIQRQPNTEAFF